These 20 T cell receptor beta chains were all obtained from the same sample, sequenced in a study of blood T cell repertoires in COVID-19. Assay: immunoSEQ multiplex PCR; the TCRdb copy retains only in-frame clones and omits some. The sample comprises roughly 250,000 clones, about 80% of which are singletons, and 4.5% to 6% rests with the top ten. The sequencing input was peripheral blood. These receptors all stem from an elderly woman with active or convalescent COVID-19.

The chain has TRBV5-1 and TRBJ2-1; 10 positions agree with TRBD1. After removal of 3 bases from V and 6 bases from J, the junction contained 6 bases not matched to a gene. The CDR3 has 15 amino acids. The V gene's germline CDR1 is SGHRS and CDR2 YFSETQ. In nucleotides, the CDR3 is TGCGCCAGCAGCTCGGGACAGGGGTTAGGCAATGAGCAGTTCTTC. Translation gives CASSSGQGLGNEQFF.

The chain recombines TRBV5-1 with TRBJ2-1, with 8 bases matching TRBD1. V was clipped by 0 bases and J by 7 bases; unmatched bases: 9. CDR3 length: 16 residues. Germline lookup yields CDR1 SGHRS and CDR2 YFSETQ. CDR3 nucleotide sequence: TGCGCCAGCAGCTTGGCTCCGACAGGGGCGGGGAATGAGCAGTTCTTC. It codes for CASSLAPTGAGNEQFF.

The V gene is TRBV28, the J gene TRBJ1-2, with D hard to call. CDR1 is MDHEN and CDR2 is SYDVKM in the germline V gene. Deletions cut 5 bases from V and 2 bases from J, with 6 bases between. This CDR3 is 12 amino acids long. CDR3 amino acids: CASSEANYGYTF. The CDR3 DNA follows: TGTGCCAGCAGTGAAGCCAACTATGGCTACACCTTC.

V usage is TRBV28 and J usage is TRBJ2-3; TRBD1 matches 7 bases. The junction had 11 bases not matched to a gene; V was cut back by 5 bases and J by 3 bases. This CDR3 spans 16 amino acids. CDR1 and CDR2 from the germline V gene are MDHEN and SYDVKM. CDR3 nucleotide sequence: TGTGCCAGCAGTGAATCCCGAGGGGGCGGGACAGATACGCAGTATTTT. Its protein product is CASSESRGGGTDTQYF.

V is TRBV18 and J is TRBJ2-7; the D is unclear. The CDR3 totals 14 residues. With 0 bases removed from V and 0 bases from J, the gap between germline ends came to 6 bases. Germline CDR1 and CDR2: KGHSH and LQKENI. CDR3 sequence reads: CASSPPVRSYEQYF. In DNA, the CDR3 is TGTGCCAGCTCACCACCTGTCCGCTCCTACGAGCAGTACTTC.

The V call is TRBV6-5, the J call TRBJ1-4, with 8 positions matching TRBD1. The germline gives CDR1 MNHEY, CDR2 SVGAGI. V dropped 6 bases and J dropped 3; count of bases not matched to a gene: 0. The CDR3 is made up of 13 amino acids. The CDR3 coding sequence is TGTGCCAGCAGGGGACAGGCTAATGAAAAACTGTTTTTT. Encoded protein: CASRGQANEKLFF.

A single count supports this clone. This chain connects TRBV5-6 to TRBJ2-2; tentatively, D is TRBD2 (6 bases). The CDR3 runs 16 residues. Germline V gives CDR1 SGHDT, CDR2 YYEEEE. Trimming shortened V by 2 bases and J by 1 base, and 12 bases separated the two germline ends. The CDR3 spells CASSFSGTWNTGELFF. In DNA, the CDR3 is TGTGCCAGCAGCTTTTCAGGGACTTGGAACACCGGGGAGCTGTTTTTT.

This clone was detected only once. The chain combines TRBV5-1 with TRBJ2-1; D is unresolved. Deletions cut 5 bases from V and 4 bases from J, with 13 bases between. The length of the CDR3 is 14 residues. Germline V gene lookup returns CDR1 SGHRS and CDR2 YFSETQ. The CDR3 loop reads CASSDSQRYNEQFF. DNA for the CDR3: TGCGCCAGCAGTGACTCTCAAAGATACAATGAGCAGTTCTTC. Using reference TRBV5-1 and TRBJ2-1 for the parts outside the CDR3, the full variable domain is KAGVTQTPRYLIKTRGQQVTLSCSPISGHRSVSWYQQTPGQGLQFLFEYFSETQRNKGNFPGRFSGRQFSNSRSEMNVSTLELGDSALYLCASSDSQRYNEQFFGPGTRLTVL.

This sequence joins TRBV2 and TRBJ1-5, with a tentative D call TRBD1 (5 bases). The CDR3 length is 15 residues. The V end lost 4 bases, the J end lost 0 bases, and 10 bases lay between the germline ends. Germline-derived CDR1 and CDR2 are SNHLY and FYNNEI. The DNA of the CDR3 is TGTGCCAGCAGTGGACAGTCAAATAGCAATCAGCCCCAGCATTTT. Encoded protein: CASSGQSNSNQPQHF.

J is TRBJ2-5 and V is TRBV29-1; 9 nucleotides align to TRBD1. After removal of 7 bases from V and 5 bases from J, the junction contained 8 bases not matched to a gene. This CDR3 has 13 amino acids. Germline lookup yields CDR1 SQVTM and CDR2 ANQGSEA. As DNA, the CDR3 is TGCAGCGCCAACAGGGGGCGCGTGGAGACCCAGTACTTC. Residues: CSANRGRVETQYF. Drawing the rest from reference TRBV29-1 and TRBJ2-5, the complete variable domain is SAVISQKPSRDICQRGTSLTIQCQVDSQVTMMFWYRQQPGQSLTLIATANQGSEATYESGFVIDKFPISRPNLTFSTLTVSNMSPEDSSIYLCSANRGRVETQYFGPGTRLLVL.

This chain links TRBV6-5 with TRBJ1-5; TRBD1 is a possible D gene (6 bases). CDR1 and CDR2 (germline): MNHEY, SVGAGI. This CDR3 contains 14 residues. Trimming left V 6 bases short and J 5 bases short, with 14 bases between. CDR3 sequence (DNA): TGTGCCAGCAGACCCCAAGGGGGGGATCAGCCCCAGCATTTT. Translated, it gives CASRPQGGDQPQHF.

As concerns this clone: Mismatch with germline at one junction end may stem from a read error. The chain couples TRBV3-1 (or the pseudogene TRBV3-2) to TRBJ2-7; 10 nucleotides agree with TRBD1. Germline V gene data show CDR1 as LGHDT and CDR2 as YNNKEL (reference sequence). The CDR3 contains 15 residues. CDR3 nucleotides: TGTGCCAGCACCCAAACGGGACAGGGGACTTCCGAGCAGTACTTC. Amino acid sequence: CASTQTGQGTSEQYF.

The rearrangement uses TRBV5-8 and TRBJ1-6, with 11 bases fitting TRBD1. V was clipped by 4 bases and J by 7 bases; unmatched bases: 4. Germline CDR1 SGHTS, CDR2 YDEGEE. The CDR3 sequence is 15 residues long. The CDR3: CASSARDRGNSPLHF. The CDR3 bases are TGTGCCAGCAGCGCCCGGGACAGGGGGAATTCACCCCTCCACTTT. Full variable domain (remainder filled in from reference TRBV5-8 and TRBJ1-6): EAGVTQSPTHLIKTRGQQATLRCSPISGHTSVYWYQQALGLGLQFLLWYDEGEERNRGNFPPRFSGRQFPNYSSELNVNALELEDSALYLCASSARDRGNSPLHFGNGTRLTVT.

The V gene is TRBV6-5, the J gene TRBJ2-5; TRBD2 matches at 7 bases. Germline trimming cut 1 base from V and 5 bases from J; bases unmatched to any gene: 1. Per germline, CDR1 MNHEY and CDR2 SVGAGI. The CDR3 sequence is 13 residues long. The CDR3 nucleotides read TGTGCCAGCAGTTACTTCGGGAGGGAGACCCAGTACTTC. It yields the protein CASSYFGRETQYF.

Here the CDR3 reads CATSDNRVAQETQYF. In DNA form, the CDR3 reads TGTGCCACCAGTGATAACAGGGTTGCCCAAGAGACCCAGTACTTC. The V gene is TRBV24-1, the J gene TRBJ2-5, with D perhaps matching TRBD1 (6 bases). Germline values: CDR1 KGHDR, CDR2 SFDVKD. The CDR3 has 15 residues. Trimming stripped 3 bases from V and 1 base from J, with 11 bases between.

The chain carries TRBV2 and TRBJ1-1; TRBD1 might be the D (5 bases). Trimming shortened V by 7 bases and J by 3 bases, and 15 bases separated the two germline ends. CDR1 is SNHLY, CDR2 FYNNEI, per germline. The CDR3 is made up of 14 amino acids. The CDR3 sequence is CASTYVGGDTEAFF. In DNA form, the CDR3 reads TGTGCCAGCACCTACGTCGGGGGGGACACTGAAGCTTTCTTT.

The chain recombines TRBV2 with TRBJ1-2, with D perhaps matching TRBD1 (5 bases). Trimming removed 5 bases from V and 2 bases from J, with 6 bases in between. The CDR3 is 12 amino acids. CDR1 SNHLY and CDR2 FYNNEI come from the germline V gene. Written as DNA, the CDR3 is TGTGCCAGCAGTCAGGGCAACTATGGCTACACCTTC. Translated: CASSQGNYGYTF.

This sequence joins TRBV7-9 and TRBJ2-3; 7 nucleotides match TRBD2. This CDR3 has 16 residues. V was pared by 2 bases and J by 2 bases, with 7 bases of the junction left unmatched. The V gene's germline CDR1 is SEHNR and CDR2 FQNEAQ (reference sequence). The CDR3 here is CASSLWGSGPTDTQYF. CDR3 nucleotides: TGTGCCAGCAGCTTATGGGGTAGCGGGCCCACAGATACGCAGTATTTT.

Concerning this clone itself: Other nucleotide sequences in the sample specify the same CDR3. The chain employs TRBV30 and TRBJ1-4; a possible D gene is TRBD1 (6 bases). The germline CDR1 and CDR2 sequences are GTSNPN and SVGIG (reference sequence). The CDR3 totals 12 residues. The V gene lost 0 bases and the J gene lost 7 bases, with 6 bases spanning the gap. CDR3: CAWSVRGEKLFF. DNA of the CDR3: TGTGCCTGGAGTGTCAGGGGTGAAAAACTGTTTTTT.

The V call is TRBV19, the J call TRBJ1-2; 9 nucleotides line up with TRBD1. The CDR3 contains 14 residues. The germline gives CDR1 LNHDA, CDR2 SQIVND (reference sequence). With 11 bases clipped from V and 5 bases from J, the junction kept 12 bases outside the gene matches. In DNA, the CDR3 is TGTGCCGGTACCCGGGACAGGGCCTATTATGGCTACACCTTC. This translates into CAGTRDRAYYGYTF.